Listed below are T cell receptor beta chains from one sample, sequenced in a study of T cell responses to AZD1222 COVID-19 vaccine. The repertoire was sequenced with immunoSEQ multiplex PCR; TCRdb's copy has only in-frame clones and lacks some. The sample records 150,000 to 200,000 clones, 90% to 95% being singletons. The starting material was peripheral blood, obtained on day 0 of AZD1222 vaccination. These receptors all come from an adult in good health. Each CDR3 is given with its conserved first and last residue. The D gene is left open where the match is weak. Not all rows give a size; the values are once, few, many and, for expanded clones, a class.

CDR3aa: CASSSGQGTNGNTIYF; CDR3nt: TGCGCCAGCAGCTCCGGACAGGGAACAAATGGAAACACCATATATTTT; d_gene: TRBD1; abundance: .; v_gene: TRBV5-1; j_gene: TRBJ1-3
CDR3aa: CASSDLTLSAEAFF; CDR3nt: TGCGCCAGCAGCGACCTGACCCTTAGTGCTGAAGCTTTCTTT; d_gene: .; abundance: .; v_gene: TRBV10-2; j_gene: TRBJ1-1
CDR3aa: CASSLGGSDIQYF; CDR3nt: TGCGCCAGCAGCTTGGGGGGCTCGGACATTCAGTACTTC; d_gene: .; abundance: .; v_gene: TRBV5-1; j_gene: TRBJ2-4
CDR3aa: CAWSPGTSGSYEQYF; CDR3nt: TGTGCCTGGAGTCCTGGGACTAGCGGCTCCTACGAGCAGTACTTC; d_gene: TRBD2; abundance: .; v_gene: TRBV30; j_gene: TRBJ2-7
CDR3aa: CSVEFSTGGYEQYF; CDR3nt: TGCAGCGTTGAGTTTTCCACAGGGGGTTACGAGCAGTACTTC; d_gene: TRBD1; abundance: .; v_gene: TRBV29-1; j_gene: TRBJ2-7
CDR3aa: CASSQALAGVETQYF; CDR3nt: TGTGCCAGCAGCCAAGCTTTAGCGGGAGTGGAGACCCAGTACTTC; d_gene: TRBD2; abundance: .; v_gene: TRBV14; j_gene: TRBJ2-5
CDR3aa: CASSQGVASGNTIYF; CDR3nt: TGTGCCAGCAGCCAGGGGGTAGCGTCTGGAAACACCATATATTTT; d_gene: .; abundance: .; v_gene: TRBV3-1/TRBV3-2; j_gene: TRBJ1-3
CDR3aa: CASSQETYTEAFF; CDR3nt: TGTGCCAGCAGCCAAGAGACCTACACTGAAGCTTTCTTT; d_gene: .; abundance: .; v_gene: TRBV14; j_gene: TRBJ1-1
CDR3aa: CASSEAVGRGHGEQYF; CDR3nt: TGTGCCAGCAGTGAAGCGGTCGGCAGGGGGCACGGCGAGCAGTACTTC; d_gene: TRBD1; abundance: .; v_gene: TRBV2; j_gene: TRBJ2-7
CDR3aa: CASSLAANINYGYTF; CDR3nt: TGTGCCAGCAGCTTGGCCGCGAACATTAACTATGGCTACACCTTC; d_gene: .; abundance: .; v_gene: TRBV5-6; j_gene: TRBJ1-2
CDR3aa: CASGQAISNTEAFF; CDR3nt: TGTGCCAGCGGACAGGCGATATCGAACACTGAAGCTTTCTTT; d_gene: TRBD1; abundance: .; v_gene: TRBV6-5; j_gene: TRBJ1-1
CDR3aa: CASSSPPLAGGYNEQFF; CDR3nt: TGTGCCAGCAGCTCTCCACCACTAGCGGGGGGCTACAATGAGCAGTTCTTC; d_gene: TRBD2; abundance: .; v_gene: TRBV7-6; j_gene: TRBJ2-1
CDR3aa: CASSQEGTSGSISYNEQFF; CDR3nt: TGTGCCAGCAGCCAAGAGGGGACTAGCGGGTCGATCTCCTACAATGAGCAGTTCTTC; d_gene: TRBD2; abundance: once; v_gene: TRBV4-2; j_gene: TRBJ2-1
CDR3aa: CASSADRGDEQFF; CDR3nt: TGTGCCAGCAGCGCAGACAGGGGCGATGAGCAGTTCTTC; d_gene: TRBD1; abundance: .; v_gene: TRBV7-9; j_gene: TRBJ2-1
CDR3aa: CASSPGWIYRDKGISYEQYF; CDR3nt: TGTGCCAGCAGTCCCGGCTGGATATACCGGGACAAGGGAATCTCCTACGAGCAGTACTTC; d_gene: .; abundance: .; v_gene: TRBV27; j_gene: TRBJ2-7
CDR3aa: CASSYGASNQPQHF; CDR3nt: TGTGCCAGTAGTTATGGGGCAAGCAATCAGCCCCAGCATTTT; d_gene: .; abundance: .; v_gene: TRBV19; j_gene: TRBJ1-5
CDR3aa: CASSPPGQGFPYEQYF; CDR3nt: TGTGCCAGCTCACCACCAGGCCAGGGGTTCCCCTACGAGCAGTACTTC; d_gene: .; abundance: .; v_gene: TRBV18; j_gene: TRBJ2-7